This entry lists 15 T cell receptor beta chains sequenced from one sample in a study of cytotoxic CD8 clonotypes in ibrutinib-treated CLL. Sequencing was performed with immunoSEQ multiplex PCR; in TCRdb, only in-frame clones are kept and a portion is missing. The table includes roughly 63,000 clones, around three fifths detected once. Sequencing was performed on PBMCs, taken after 12 months of ibrutinib treatment. The source is a human donor with chronic lymphocytic leukemia.

The chain couples TRBV27 to TRBJ2-1; D is ambiguous. Trimming left V 2 bases short and J 6 bases short, with 5 bases between. The V gene's germline CDR1 is MNHEY and CDR2 SMNVEV (reference sequence). This CDR3 spans 12 amino acids. The CDR3 protein is CASSLVGNEQFF. CDR3 sequence (DNA): TGTGCCAGCAGTTTAGTAGGCAATGAGCAGTTCTTC.

V gene TRBV5-1 combines with J gene TRBJ2-1, with D perhaps TRBD2 (6 bases). This CDR3 spans 15 amino acids. Germline CDR1 is SGHRS and CDR2 is YFSETQ. Trimming removed 0 bases from V and 4 bases from J, with 11 bases in between. CDR3: CASSLGGSGYNEQFF. CDR3 nucleotide sequence: TGCGCCAGCAGCTTGGGGGGTAGCGGATACAATGAGCAGTTCTTC.

The V and J genes are TRBV30 and TRBJ2-7, with TRBD2 identical over 15 bases. The CDR3 is 17 amino acids. Germline V lookup: CDR1 GTSNPN, CDR2 SVGIG (reference sequence). The V segment lost 1 base and the J segment 0 bases; nucleotides outside the gene matches: 4. The CDR3 DNA sequence: TGTGCCTGGAGTGGGGGACTAGCGGGAGGAATCTCCTACGAGCAGTACTTC. Translated, it gives CAWSGGLAGGISYEQYF.

V gene TRBV5-1 combines with J gene TRBJ2-3; no firm D call. Germline loops: CDR1 SGHRS, CDR2 YFSETQ. V lost 5 bases and J 0 bases, leaving 10 bases between the germline ends. The CDR3 loop spans 14 amino acids. For the CDR3, the DNA is TGCGCCAGCAGGGGTCTAACTAGCACAGATACGCAGTATTTT. It codes for CASRGLTSTDTQYF.

This clone appeared a few times. The V call is TRBV27, the J call TRBJ2-7, with unresolved D. The CDR3 has 13 residues. Germline lookup yields CDR1 MNHEY and CDR2 SMNVEV (reference sequence). With 5 bases removed from V and 3 bases from J, the gap between germline ends came to 11 bases. CDR3 sequence reads: CASSVGRSYEQYF. CDR3 coding DNA: TGTGCCAGCAGTGTGGGCCGGAGCTACGAGCAGTACTTC.

The genes are TRBV7-9 and TRBJ1-2, with TRBD1 as a possible D gene (6 bases). CDR3 length: 13 residues. The germline CDR1 and CDR2 sequences are SEHNR and FQNEAQ (reference sequence). V was shortened by 8 bases and J by 4 bases, with 14 bases between the two germline ends. The DNA for the CDR3 is TGTGCCAGCGTTCCCGGGGGCGGCTATGGCTACACCTTC. This sequence encodes CASVPGGGYGYTF.

The chain has TRBV5-4 and TRBJ2-7, with TRBD2 matching over 12 bases. CDR3 size: 16 residues. Germline CDR1 SGHNT, CDR2 YYREEE (reference sequence). With 6 bases clipped from V and 1 base from J, the junction kept 8 bases outside the gene matches. CDR3 sequence: CASNWTSGARSYEQYV. CDR3 DNA: TGTGCCAGCAACTGGACTAGCGGGGCTCGGTCCTACGAGCAGTACGTC.

This clone was counted only a few times. The chain combines TRBV20-1 with TRBJ1-1; D not resolved. Trimming left V 4 bases short and J 10 bases short, with 10 bases between. The length of the CDR3 is 10 residues. The germline gives CDR1 DFQATT, CDR2 SNEGSKA (reference sequence). Here the CDR3 reads CSANKVVAFF. In DNA form, the CDR3 reads TGCAGTGCTAACAAAGTAGTAGCTTTCTTT.

This chain joins TRBV6-1 and TRBJ2-1; 14 positions match TRBD2. The V and J ends lost 4 bases and 9 bases, in that order; junction bases with no gene match: 5. Germline V gives CDR1 MNHNS, CDR2 SASEGT. This CDR3 is 15 amino acids long. The CDR3 DNA sequence: TGTGCCAGCAGTGCCGGGACTAGCGGGAGTGGTGAGCAGTTCTTC. Translation: CASSAGTSGSGEQFF.

In its sample, this clone was seen once. The rearrangement joins TRBV7-8 to TRBJ2-1; 14 bases match TRBD2. Germline trimming cut 2 bases from V and 0 bases from J; bases unmatched to any gene: 9. Per the germline V gene, CDR1 is SGHVS and CDR2 is FQNEAQ. This CDR3 comprises 20 residues. DNA for the CDR3: TGTGCCAGCAGCTTACGGGGACTAGCGGGGGCTTTGAGCTCCTACAATGAGCAGTTCTTC. As protein: CASSLRGLAGALSSYNEQFF.

This clone showed up just a few times. The chain carries TRBV28 and TRBJ1-2; TRBD1 matches 8 bases. The CDR3 is 13 amino acids. Trimming removed 8 bases from V and 8 bases from J; junction bases left unmatched: 10. Germline loops: CDR1 MDHEN, CDR2 SYDVKM. This CDR3 is CASRDRFYSGYTF. In DNA, the CDR3 is TGTGCCAGCCGGGACAGGTTCTACTCCGGCTACACCTTC.

This clone was counted only a few times. The rearrangement uses TRBV9 and TRBJ1-3, with unresolved D. Trimming pared 0 bases from V and 0 bases from J, leaving 7 bases between. Germline V gene data show CDR1 as SGDLS and CDR2 as YYNGEE. There are 15 residues in the CDR3. The CDR3 DNA reads as TGTGCCAGCAGCGTAGGTGCCAGCTCTGGAAACACCATATATTTT. Its translation is CASSVGASSGNTIYF. The variable domain in full, with the rest retrieved from reference TRBV9 and TRBJ1-3, is DSGVTQTPKHLITATGQRVTLRCSPRSGDLSVYWYQQSLDQGLQFLIQYYNGEERAKGNILERFSAQQFPDLHSELNLSSLELGDSALYFCASSVGASSGNTIYFGEGSWLTVV.

The chain employs TRBV11-3 and TRBJ2-2, with 9 bases fitting TRBD1. The CDR3 runs 14 residues. V lost 6 bases to trimming and J lost 7 bases; unmatched junction nucleotides: 6. Germline V gene data show CDR1 as SGHNT and CDR2 as YENEEA. CDR3: CASRSGTGFGELFF. The CDR3 DNA reads TGTGCCAGCAGGTCCGGGACAGGGTTCGGGGAGCTGTTTTTT.

The CDR3 nucleotides are TGTGCCACCACACCTCAGGGGGGGAGTCAGCCCCAGCATTTT. Protein sequence: CATTPQGGSQPQHF. The gene calls are TRBV15 and TRBJ1-5; TRBD1 aligns across 7 bases. The CDR3 runs 14 residues. Germline V gene sequence: CDR1 LNHNV, CDR2 YYDKDF (reference sequence). V trimming: 7 bases; J trimming: 6 bases; junction bases outside the gene matches: 9.

For the CDR3, the DNA is TGTGCCACCGCTGTTGGGGCGGTGAACACTGAAGCTTTCTTT. It specifies CATAVGAVNTEAFF. This chain uses TRBV28 with TRBJ1-1; TRBD1 might be the D (5 bases). Trimming removed 10 bases from V and 0 bases from J, with 15 bases in between. CDR1 MDHEN and CDR2 SYDVKM come from the germline V gene. The CDR3 extends over 14 amino acids.